The rows below give T cell receptor beta chains drawn from one sample of a study of blood T cell repertoires in COVID-19. TCRdb's copy holds only in-frame clones and misses some; the assay was immunoSEQ multiplex PCR. Among around 330,000 clones, approximately 88% were seen once, and the ten largest hold 1.5% to 2%. Sequenced sample: peripheral blood. These receptors were collected from a woman under 40 with COVID-19, enrolled during active disease. Both conserved end residues are part of each CDR3. D genes are given only for firm matches. Not all rows give a size; the values are once, few, many and, for expanded clones, a class.

TRBV9	TRBJ2-7	NA	NA	TGTGCCAGCAGCGTAGAGCCAGCTAGGGGTGTCGAGCAGTACTTC	CASSVEPARGVEQYF
TRBV3-1/TRBV3-2	TRBJ1-1	TRBD1	few	TGTGCCAGCAGAGATACAGGGGTGGCTTTCTTT	CASRDTGVAFF
TRBV14	TRBJ2-1	TRBD2	NA	TGTGCCAGCAGCCCTATGGGGGGAGGGTCCAATGAGCAGTTCTTC	CASSPMGGGSNEQFF
TRBV3-1/TRBV3-2	TRBJ1-2	TRBD1	once	TGTGCCAGCAGCCTAAATAACGTCCGGGACAGCTATGGCTACACCTTC	CASSLNNVRDSYGYTF
TRBV19	TRBJ1-2	NA	NA	TGTGCCAGTAGTATGGGCCGGGGGAGGCGAGCTAACTATGGCTACACCTTC	CASSMGRGRRANYGYTF
TRBV15	TRBJ1-3	TRBD1	NA	TGTGCCACCAGCAGAGATATGGGACAGAAGAACACCATATATTTT	CATSRDMGQKNTIYF
TRBV19	TRBJ1-2	TRBD1	NA	TGTGCCAGTAGGCCCGGGACAGGGCGCCAGTTTAACTATGGCTACACCTTC	CASRPGTGRQFNYGYTF
TRBV4-2	TRBJ2-2	NA	NA	TGTGCCAGCAGCCATCGCGGGGAGGTGGCCGGGGAGCTGTTTTTT	CASSHRGEVAGELFF
TRBV6-2/TRBV6-3	TRBJ1-1	NA	NA	TGTGCCAGCAGTTACGGGGGCCACTCGAACACTGAAGCTTTCTTT	CASSYGGHSNTEAFF
TRBV3-1/TRBV3-2	TRBJ1-3	NA	NA	TGTGCCAGCAGCCACGATGTGGGGGGCTCTGGAAACACCATATATTTT	CASSHDVGGSGNTIYF
TRBV7-8	TRBJ1-5	TRBD1	NA	TGTGCCAGCAGCTCCACAGGGGGCGGTCAGCCCCAGCATTTT	CASSSTGGGQPQHF
TRBV15	TRBJ1-4	NA	few	TGTGCCACCAGCAGAGGCGCACCAGGGTTCAATGAAAAACTGTTTTTT	CATSRGAPGFNEKLFF
TRBV27	TRBJ2-1	TRBD2	NA	TGTGCCAGCAGGCCGGGACTAACATACAATGAGCAGTTCTTC	CASRPGLTYNEQFF
TRBV2	TRBJ1-1	TRBD1	NA	TGTGCCAGCAGTTGGACAGGGGGAGTCACTGAAGCTTTCTTT	CASSWTGGVTEAFF
TRBV2	TRBJ2-2	TRBD1	NA	TGTGCCAGCAGGGGGACAGGGCACGGGGAGCTGTTTTTT	CASRGTGHGELFF
TRBV6-5	TRBJ1-2	NA	NA	TGTGCCAGCAGCACAGGGACTACCCGCTATGGCTACACCTTC	CASSTGTTRYGYTF
TRBV9	TRBJ2-3	TRBD1	few	TGTGCCAGCACCCAACAGGGGGCGAAGACAGATACGCAGTATTTT	CASTQQGAKTDTQYF
TRBV9	TRBJ1-2	NA	NA	TGTGCCAGCAGCGTAGGTGGACAGCTCCCTAACTATGGCTACACCTTC	CASSVGGQLPNYGYTF
TRBV6-1	TRBJ1-2	NA	NA	TGTGCCAGCAGTGAAAGGGGATTAGGGGATGGCTACACCTTC	CASSERGLGDGYTF
TRBV27	TRBJ1-2	NA	NA	TGTGCCAGCAGCCTGGGCAGGGCATATGGCTACACCTTC	CASSLGRAYGYTF
TRBV5-1	TRBJ2-5	TRBD2	NA	TGCACCAGTCAGGAGGGTAGCGGGGGATCAGGGACCCAGTACTTC	CTSQEGSGGSGTQYF
TRBV15	TRBJ1-6	TRBD1	NA	TGTGCCACCAGCAGAGATCGCGGGACAGGGAGCTCCTATAATTCACCCCTCCACTTT	CATSRDRGTGSSYNSPLHF
TRBV6-2/TRBV6-3	TRBJ1-2	NA	NA	TGTGCCAGCAGTTTGTGGAGTAGGATCCATGGCTACACCTTC	CASSLWSRIHGYTF
TRBV5-4	TRBJ1-3	NA	NA	TGTGCCAGCGGGACACAACCCCCGAGCTCTGGAAACACCATATATTTT	CASGTQPPSSGNTIYF
TRBV18	TRBJ2-1	NA	NA	TGTGCCAGCTCACCTAGAACCAATGAGCAGTTCTTC	CASSPRTNEQFF
TRBV3-1/TRBV3-2	TRBJ2-5	TRBD2	NA	TGTGCCAGCAGCCAAGTCTCGACTAGCGGGGGCCCCACCCCCCAGGAGACCCAGTACTTC	CASSQVSTSGGPTPQETQYF
TRBV6-2/TRBV6-3	TRBJ1-2	NA	NA	TGTGCCAGCAGCCCAATACAACAGGGACGAACTAGCTATGGCTACACCTTC	CASSPIQQGRTSYGYTF
TRBV27	TRBJ1-2	NA	NA	TGTGCCAGCAGTTTAGCCTCGGGGTTAGGCTACACCTTC	CASSLASGLGYTF
TRBV30	TRBJ1-4	NA	NA	TGTGCCTGGAGTATTGGGCAGGGTAGAGAAAAACTGTTTTTT	CAWSIGQGREKLFF
TRBV19	TRBJ1-1	NA	NA	TGTGCCAGTAGTATCGGGGTAGCTGAAGCTTTCTTT	CASSIGVAEAFF
TRBV5-4	TRBJ2-1	NA	NA	TGTGCCAGCAGCCCCCTGAGGGGGGAGGGAAATGAGCAGTTCTTC	CASSPLRGEGNEQFF
TRBV6-1	TRBJ2-7	TRBD1	NA	TGTGCCAGCAGTGAAGTGGGACAGGGGCCCTACGAGCAGTACTTC	CASSEVGQGPYEQYF
TRBV7-9	TRBJ1-4	NA	NA	TGTGCCAGCAGCTTTGGTCAGGGAAGTGAAAAACTGTTTTTT	CASSFGQGSEKLFF
TRBV13	TRBJ1-1	NA	few	TGTGCCAGCAGCTTAGGACATTACACTGAAGCTTTCTTT	CASSLGHYTEAFF
TRBV18	TRBJ1-1	NA	NA	TGTGCCAGCTCACAGTCCGGGGGGCGGACGAACACTGAAGCTTTCTTT	CASSQSGGRTNTEAFF
TRBV2	TRBJ1-2	NA	NA	TGTGCCAGCAGTGAATCGGGTGGCTACACCTTC	CASSESGGYTF
TRBV5-1	TRBJ2-5	TRBD2	NA	TGCGCCAGCAGCCTAGCGGAAGAGACCCAGTACTTC	CASSLAEETQYF
TRBV7-2	TRBJ2-3	TRBD2	NA	TGTGCCAGCAGCTTAACCCCTAGCGGGGGCACAGATACGCAGTATTTT	CASSLTPSGGTDTQYF
TRBV7-8	TRBJ2-3	TRBD2	NA	TGTGCCAGCAGCTCAAATAGCGGGGGAAGCACAGATACGCAGTATTTT	CASSSNSGGSTDTQYF
TRBV9	TRBJ1-2	NA	NA	TGTGCCAGTCAGCGTAGGGAGGGGTATGGCTACACCTTC	CASQRREGYGYTF
TRBV7-9	TRBJ2-2	NA	NA	TGTGCCAGCAGCTTACGCCGGGGGAACACCGGGGAGCTGTTTTTT	CASSLRRGNTGELFF
TRBV2	TRBJ2-1	NA	NA	TGTGCCAGCACGGGACTGGGCGACAATGAGCAGTTCTTC	CASTGLGDNEQFF
TRBV5-1	TRBJ1-1	NA	NA	TGCGCCAGCAGCGCCAACAGAGATTACACTGAAGCTTTCTTT	CASSANRDYTEAFF
TRBV7-2	TRBJ2-7	NA	NA	TGTGCCAGCAGCTTAGCGGGGACACCGCGTGTTTGGCACGAGCAGTACTTC	CASSLAGTPRVWHEQYF
TRBV6-6	TRBJ1-1	NA	NA	TGTGCCTGTTACCGGGGGGAGGGGAGCACTGAAGCTTTCTTT	CACYRGEGSTEAFF
TRBV4-2	TRBJ1-2	NA	NA	TGTGCCAGCAGCCACACGGGGGGATACTATGGCTACACCTTC	CASSHTGGYYGYTF